Ten or more counts support the clone carrying this T cell receptor beta chain. The antigen is not known. With a J-beta primer mix and a sample-barcoded 5' primer, a second PCR ran about 7 to 12 cycles. TCRdb reprocessed the 5' RACE reads with MiXCR, giving one entry per CDR3 protein. The profile covers approximately 850,000 distinct CDR3 sequences, with 40% to 50% appearing a single time and under 20% taken by the ten largest. The source of the sample is a study of blood T cells in healthy people across ages. Whole-study results and caveats: Fewer expanded clones and more diversity marked long-lived versus aged donors. A roughly linear age-dependent decrease characterized TCR beta diversity per million T cells.

Germline CDR1 reads MNHEY; CDR2 reads SVGEGT. The CDR3 sequence is 13 residues long. Trimming removed 8 bases from V and 4 bases from J, with 14 bases in between. Those donating, healthy Caucasian individuals from Russia, were aged roughly 6 to 100. The TCR was taken from a man between 60 and 75 years old in good health. The rearrangement uses TRBV6-2 or TRBV6-3 and TRBJ1-1; TRBD1 might be the D (5 bases). What was sequenced was blood. The CDR3 loop is CASDRARGTEAFF. Written as DNA, the CDR3 is TGTGCCAGCGACCGGGCTAGGGGCACTGAAGCTTTCTTT.